One TCR beta chain is described in this entry. Its target is not known. The data belong to a study of OX40 agonist ivuxolimab in advanced cancers. Overall study: Patients treated during dose escalation were battling hepatocellular carcinoma, melanoma, renal cell or head and neck cancer.

From germline, CDR1 is SGDLS and CDR2 YYNGEE. The CDR3 is 15 residues long. The V gene end was trimmed by 1 base and the J gene end by 3 bases; junction bases not matched to a gene: 5. Findings of the study overall: Clones of CD4+ and CD8+ blood T cells grew by week 6 at doses of 0.1 to 3.0 mg/kg.

Generated by immunoSEQ multiplex PCR, the TCRdb table keeps only in-frame clones and is missing some. The sample has about 86,000 clones; roughly nine tenths are singletons. The sequence was collected from an adult with an advanced solid tumor such as melanoma, head and neck, liver or kidney cancer. This chain uses TRBV9 with TRBJ1-1, with 8 bases identical to TRBD1. The sequencing used CD4+ or CD8+ T cells sorted from blood, collected in a trial of the OX40 agonist ivuxolimab. CDR3 DNA sequence: TGTGCCAGCAGCGTACAGACAGGGGCGTACACTGAAGCTTTCTTT. Translating gives CASSVQTGAYTEAFF.